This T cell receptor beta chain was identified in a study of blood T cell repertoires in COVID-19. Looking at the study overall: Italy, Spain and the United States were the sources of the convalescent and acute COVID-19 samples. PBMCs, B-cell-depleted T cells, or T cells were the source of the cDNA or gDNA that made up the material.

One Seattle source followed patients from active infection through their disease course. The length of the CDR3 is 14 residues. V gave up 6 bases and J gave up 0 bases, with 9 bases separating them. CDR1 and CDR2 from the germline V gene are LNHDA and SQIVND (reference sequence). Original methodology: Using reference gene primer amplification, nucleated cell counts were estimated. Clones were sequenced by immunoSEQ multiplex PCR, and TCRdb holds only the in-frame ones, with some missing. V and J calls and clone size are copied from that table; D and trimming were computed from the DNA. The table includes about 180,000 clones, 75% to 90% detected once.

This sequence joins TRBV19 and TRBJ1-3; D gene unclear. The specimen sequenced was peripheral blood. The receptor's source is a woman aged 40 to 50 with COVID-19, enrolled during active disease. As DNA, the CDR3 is TGTGCCAGTAGCCAAGACTACTCTGGAAACACCATATATTTT. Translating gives CASSQDYSGNTIYF.